This entry lists 32 T cell receptor beta chains sequenced from one sample in a study of blood T cell repertoires in COVID-19 (dated by TCRdb to about 2020). Receptor libraries were prepared by the immunoSEQ multiplex PCR assay. The table was pulled from immuneACCESS by TCRdb, which kept in-frame rearrangements only. Such tables lose some clones; where checked, under half of the loss comes from unresolved V genes, and the rest has no known cause. The sample has about 280,000 clones on record, about 88% of them singletons. The ten largest clones take up 2% to 2.5% of the sample. Sequencing was carried out using PBMCs or T cells enriched from blood (not recorded which). These receptors were taken from a woman aged 60-75 years in a cohort exposed to, infected with or recovered from COVID-19 (not recorded which).

The rearrangement links TRBV9 to TRBJ2-7; the match to TRBD2 covers 11 bases. V shed 0 bases and J 4 bases; nucleotides not matched to a gene: 3. Germline values: CDR1 SGDLS, CDR2 YYNGEE. The CDR3 loop spans 15 amino acids. CDR3 coding DNA: TGTGCCAGCAGCGTAGAGTCTAGCGGGAGGTACGAGCAGTACTTC. Residues: CASSVESSGRYEQYF. The full variable domain, completed using reference TRBV9 and TRBJ2-7, is DSGVTQTPKHLITATGQRVTLRCSPRSGDLSVYWYQQSLDQGLQFLIQYYNGEERAKGNILERFSAQQFPDLHSELNLSSLELGDSALYFCASSVESSGRYEQYFGPGTRLTVT.

This chain uses TRBV7-2 with TRBJ2-3; D might be TRBD1 (6 bases). There are 17 residues in the CDR3. Per germline, CDR1 SGHTA and CDR2 FQGNSA. With 6 bases removed from V and 6 bases from J, the gap between germline ends came to 25 bases. The CDR3 nucleotides are TGTGCCAGCAGTCGTAAAACACAGGGTTTAGGGGTCGATACGCAGTATTTT. Translating gives CASSRKTQGLGVDTQYF. The variable domain in full, with the rest retrieved from reference TRBV7-2 and TRBJ2-3, is GAGVSQSPSNKVTEKGKDVELRCDPISGHTALYWYRQSLGQGLEFLIYFQGNSAPDKSGLPSDRFSAERTGGSVSTLTIQRTQQEDSAVYLCASSRKTQGLGVDTQYFGPGTRLTVL.

J is TRBJ2-1 and V is TRBV9; TRBD1 is a possible D gene (5 bases). Germline CDR1 reads SGDLS; CDR2 reads YYNGEE. CDR3 size: 12 residues. V shed 4 bases and J shed 6 bases, with 8 bases lying between them. The CDR3 nucleotides are TGTGCCAGCAGCAAACAGGCCAATGAGCAGTTCTTC. It specifies CASSKQANEQFF.

This chain connects TRBV30 to TRBJ1-4; 9 bases align to TRBD1. The CDR3 loop spans 16 amino acids. Unmatched junction bases numbered 9, after V lost 4 bases and J lost 3 bases. The germline CDR1 and CDR2 sequences are GTSNPN and SVGIG (reference sequence). The CDR3 sequence: CAWKRTGASSNEKLFF. CDR3 nucleotide sequence: TGTGCCTGGAAGAGGACAGGGGCGTCATCTAATGAAAAACTGTTTTTT.

V usage is TRBV28 and J usage is TRBJ1-1; the D is unclear. This CDR3 spans 14 amino acids. From germline, CDR1 is MDHEN and CDR2 SYDVKM. V was shortened by 6 bases and J by 2 bases, with 13 bases between the two germline ends. The CDR3 region has the DNA TGTGCCAGCAGACCACTCCAACCCAACACTGAAGCTTTCTTT. Its translation is CASRPLQPNTEAFF.

The chain links TRBV9 to TRBJ2-2; no definite D call. V was shortened by 4 bases and J by 7 bases, with 5 bases between the two germline ends. Germline V lookup: CDR1 SGDLS, CDR2 YYNGEE. This CDR3 is 11 amino acids long. DNA for the CDR3: TGTGCCAGCAGCACCGGCGGGGAGCTGTTTTTT. This codes for CASSTGGELFF.

The genes are TRBV7-2 and TRBJ2-7, with D possibly being TRBD1 (7 bases). This CDR3 comprises 15 residues. Trimming shortened V by 1 base and J by 3 bases, and 13 bases separated the two germline ends. The germline gives CDR1 SGHTA, CDR2 FQGNSA. CDR3 loop: CASSLVRQGGYEQYF. The CDR3 DNA follows: TGTGCCAGCAGCTTAGTTCGACAGGGAGGCTACGAGCAGTACTTC. Using reference TRBV7-2 and TRBJ2-7 for the parts outside the CDR3, the full variable domain is GAGVSQSPSNKVTEKGKDVELRCDPISGHTALYWYRQSLGQGLEFLIYFQGNSAPDKSGLPSDRFSAERTGGSVSTLTIQRTQQEDSAVYLCASSLVRQGGYEQYFGPGTRLTVT.

This clone was counted a single time. The chain joins TRBV9 to TRBJ2-7, with unresolved D. Trimming cost V 4 bases and J 2 bases, with 10 bases left between them. The CDR3 totals 13 residues. Germline CDR1 SGDLS, CDR2 YYNGEE. The DNA of the CDR3 is TGTGCCAGCAGCCCCCAAGCAACCTACGAGCAGTACTTC. Amino acid sequence: CASSPQATYEQYF.

The chain has TRBV21-1 and TRBJ2-2; whether TRBD2, the table's D call, matches the DNA was not checked. TRBV21-1 has pseudogene status. The CDR3 spans 14 residues. This chain's CDR3 is CASSKPLMTGELFF. In nucleotides, the CDR3 is TGTGCCAGCAGCAAACCCCTGATGACTGGGGAGCTGTTTTTT.

CDR3 residues: CASSLGQERGYTF. The CDR3 DNA reads as TGTGCCAGCAGCTTAGGACAGGAACGTGGCTACACCTTC. This chain uses TRBV7-2 with TRBJ1-2, with D maybe TRBD1 (6 bases). The CDR3 contains 13 residues. Trimming removed 1 base from V and 7 bases from J, with 10 bases in between. Looked up from germline, CDR1 is SGHTA and CDR2 is FQGNSA.

The rearrangement uses TRBV28 and TRBJ1-4; 9 nucleotides align to TRBD1. The V gene end was trimmed by 6 bases and the J gene end by 7 bases; junction bases not matched to a gene: 18. The CDR3 length is 18 residues. The germline V gene encodes CDR1 MDHEN and CDR2 SYDVKM. The CDR3 DNA reads TGTGCCAGCAGCCCGCGACGGTGGGACAGGGTTTTCCCTGAAAAACTGTTTTTT. It translates to CASSPRRWDRVFPEKLFF.

The chain has TRBV27 and TRBJ1-2; 8 positions agree with TRBD1. The germline CDR1 and CDR2 sequences are MNHEY and SMNVEV (reference sequence). This CDR3 is 17 amino acids long. J lost 4 bases, V lost 4 bases, and 14 bases had no gene match. The chain's CDR3 is CASSSVGQGGFSYGYTF. CDR3 DNA sequence: TGTGCCAGCAGTTCCGTCGGACAGGGAGGCTTTAGCTATGGCTACACCTTC.

The CDR3 loop reads CATSRVPGYEQYF. CDR3 bases: TGTGCCACCAGCAGAGTTCCGGGCTACGAGCAGTACTTC. V and J are TRBV15 and TRBJ2-7; no reliable D call. The CDR3 has 13 amino acids. Per the germline V gene, CDR1 is LNHNV and CDR2 is YYDKDF (reference sequence). The V and J ends lost 1 base and 3 bases respectively, with 7 bases between them.

The V gene is TRBV3-1 (or the pseudogene TRBV3-2), the J gene TRBJ2-7, with a possible D match to TRBD2 (5 bases). The V end was cut by 3 bases, the J end by 3 bases, with 6 bases between. This CDR3 contains 12 residues. Germline V gene sequence: CDR1 LGHDT, CDR2 YNNKEL (reference sequence). The CDR3 DNA reads as TGTGCCAGCAGCCACGGGGTCTACGAGCAGTACTTC. Its protein product is CASSHGVYEQYF.

With regard to this clone: Other DNA sequences in this specimen translate into the identical CDR3. The rearrangement links TRBV18 to TRBJ1-1, with D possibly being TRBD1 (5 bases). The V gene's germline CDR1 is KGHSH and CDR2 LQKENI. Between the trimmed V and J ends, which lost 6 bases and 1 base, there was a span of 15 bases. The CDR3 covers 15 residues. CDR3 DNA sequence: TGTGCCAGCTCTCCTCCGGGAGGACAGAACACTGAAGCTTTCTTT. Encoded protein: CASSPPGGQNTEAFF. The complete variable domain, with remaining parts taken from reference TRBV18 and TRBJ1-1, reads NAGVMQNPRHLVRRRGQEARLRCSPMKGHSHVYWYRQLPEEGLKFMVYLQKENIIDESGMPKERFSAEFPKEGPSILRIQQVVRGDSAAYFCASSPPGGQNTEAFFGQGTRLTVV.

The chain has TRBV18 and TRBJ1-5, with D possibly TRBD1 on 5 matching bases. This CDR3 comprises 16 residues. CDR1 is KGHSH and CDR2 is LQKENI in the germline V gene. V was clipped by 4 bases and J by 3 bases, with 16 bases between them. The chain's CDR3 is CASSLRQSNDNQPQHF. The DNA of the CDR3 is TGTGCCAGCTCACTGAGACAGAGCAATGACAATCAGCCCCAGCATTTT.

The rearrangement uses TRBV7-3 and TRBJ2-1; 7 nucleotides match TRBD2. The V gene end was trimmed by 1 base and the J gene end by 6 bases; junction bases not matched to a gene: 9. The CDR3 covers 16 residues. Per the germline V gene, CDR1 is SGHTA and CDR2 is FQGTGA. The CDR3 nucleotides read TGTGCCAGCAGCTTAAATTGGGGAGGGGAGGGCAATGAGCAGTTCTTC. As protein: CASSLNWGGEGNEQFF.

The V call is TRBV7-9, the J call TRBJ1-4; 11 positions agree with TRBD1. Germline loops: CDR1 SEHNR, CDR2 FQNEAQ (reference sequence). The CDR3 runs 15 residues. The ends lost 5 bases at V and 8 bases at J; junction bases unmatched: 7. The CDR3 region is CASSEGTGGQEKLFF. As DNA, the CDR3 is TGTGCCAGCAGCGAGGGGACAGGGGGACAGGAAAAACTGTTTTTT.

The chain joins TRBV2 to TRBJ2-1, with 8 bases aligning to TRBD1. This CDR3 contains 15 residues. Germline CDR1 SNHLY, CDR2 FYNNEI. Trimming at V came to 6 bases and at J to 3 bases, leaving 7 bases not matched to a gene. The CDR3, as DNA: TGTGCCAGCAGGGTCGACAGGGGAAGCTACAATGAGCAGTTCTTC. Translated, it gives CASRVDRGSYNEQFF.

This clone was picked up one time. The chain links TRBV6-4 to TRBJ2-1; 10 bases are shared with TRBD2. Germline CDR1 and CDR2: MRHNA and SNTAGT. V lost 4 bases, J lost 15 bases, and 6 bases stayed unmatched. The CDR3 has 12 residues. The CDR3 coding sequence is TGTGCCAGCAGTGGAACTAGCGGGGTCTTGTTCTTC. It encodes CASSGTSGVLFF.

The V and J genes are TRBV4-2 and TRBJ2-1; 7 nucleotides line up with TRBD2. This CDR3 has 16 residues. CDR1 and CDR2 (germline): LGHNA, YNFKEQ. The V gene end was trimmed by 4 bases and the J gene end by 0 bases; junction bases not matched to a gene: 6. The CDR3 loop is CASSLTSSGSYNEQFF. The CDR3 region has the DNA TGTGCCAGCAGCCTTACCTCTAGCGGCTCCTACAATGAGCAGTTCTTC.

V usage is TRBV7-8 and J usage is TRBJ1-3, with 7 nucleotides matching TRBD1. The V gene's germline CDR1 is SGHVS and CDR2 FQNEAQ. Trimming took 2 bases from V and 4 from J; bases not matched to a gene: 8. CDR3 size: 16 residues. The DNA of the CDR3 is TGTGCCAGCAGCTTACCCGGACAGGAACGAGGAAACACCATATATTTT. Translation gives CASSLPGQERGNTIYF.

This chain uses TRBV10-2 with TRBJ1-1; TRBD1 agrees at 10 bases. The CDR3 consists of 13 residues. J was trimmed by 6 bases and V by 7 bases; bases with no gene match: 5. The germline V gene encodes CDR1 WSHSY and CDR2 SAAADI. As DNA, the CDR3 is TGCGCCAGCACCGGGACAGGGGTGTCTGAAGCTTTCTTT. Translation gives CASTGTGVSEAFF.

The rearrangement joins TRBV6-6 to TRBJ2-7; TRBD2 aligns across 10 bases. The V and J ends lost 6 bases and 4 bases, in that order; junction bases with no gene match: 9. The CDR3 consists of 15 residues. Per germline, CDR1 MNHNY and CDR2 SVGAGI (reference sequence). The CDR3 loop is CASSSQAGGPYEQYF. In DNA, the CDR3 is TGTGCCAGCAGCTCCCAAGCGGGAGGGCCTTACGAGCAGTACTTC.

This chain uses TRBV6-5 with TRBJ1-5; possibly TRBD1 for D (5 bases). Germline CDR1 is MNHEY and CDR2 is SVGAGI. CDR3 size: 14 residues. Trimming took off 2 bases at V and 3 bases at J, with 8 bases between the two ends. For the CDR3, the DNA is TGTGCCAGCAGTTACCGACAGTCCAATCAGCCCCAGCATTTT. Protein product: CASSYRQSNQPQHF.

The CDR3 DNA sequence: TGTGCCAGCAGTAGCCGGACTAGCGGGAGGCCATACGAGCAGTACTTC. Protein sequence: CASSSRTSGRPYEQYF. The V and J genes are TRBV5-4 and TRBJ2-7, with 14 nucleotides matching TRBD2. Germline V gene sequence: CDR1 SGHNT, CDR2 YYREEE (reference sequence). After removal of 5 bases from V and 4 bases from J, the junction contained 8 bases not matched to a gene. The CDR3 extends over 16 amino acids.

This clone came up once. The V call is TRBV30, the J call TRBJ2-7; 7 bases are a match to TRBD2. From germline, CDR1 is GTSNPN and CDR2 SVGIG (reference sequence). There are 12 residues in the CDR3. V trimming: 4 bases; J trimming: 7 bases; junction bases outside the gene matches: 7. CDR3 DNA sequence: TGTGCCTGGACGGCGGGGGTTGGAGAGCAGTACTTC. It is translated as CAWTAGVGEQYF. Combining the CDR3 with reference TRBV30 and TRBJ2-7 gives the whole variable domain SQTIHQWPATLVQPVGSPLSLECTVEGTSNPNLYWYRQAAGRGLQLLFYSVGIGQISSEVPQNLSASRPQDRQFILSSKKLLLSDSGFYLCAWTAGVGEQYFGPGTRLTVT.

This clone showed up just once. The chain couples TRBV27 to TRBJ1-6, with a tentative D call TRBD1 (5 bases). This CDR3 spans 17 amino acids. Trimming left V 5 bases short and J 6 bases short, with 20 bases between. CDR1 MNHEY and CDR2 SMNVEV come from the germline V gene (reference sequence). The CDR3 nucleotides are TGTGCCAGCAGTCCCCTCAGCCGGGGGGTTAGTAATTCACCCCTCCACTTT. Its translation: CASSPLSRGVSNSPLHF.

V and J are TRBV2 and TRBJ2-3, with 10 bases matching TRBD2. Germline values: CDR1 SNHLY, CDR2 FYNNEI. The CDR3 spans 17 residues. The V and J ends lost 3 bases and 0 bases, in that order; junction bases with no gene match: 6. The CDR3: CASSDSGLAESTDTQYF. CDR3 nucleotide sequence: TGTGCCAGCAGTGACAGCGGACTAGCGGAGAGCACAGATACGCAGTATTTT.

V is TRBV7-3 and J is TRBJ2-5; 8 positions match TRBD2. Per germline, CDR1 SGHTA and CDR2 FQGTGA. This CDR3 spans 16 amino acids. V was clipped by 2 bases and J by 2 bases; unmatched bases: 7. CDR3 loop: CASSLGAGGPQETQYF. CDR3 in DNA: TGTGCCAGCAGCTTAGGGGCGGGAGGACCACAAGAGACCCAGTACTTC.

The rearrangement uses TRBV3-1 (or the pseudogene TRBV3-2) and TRBJ1-2, with D maybe TRBD1 (6 bases). V dropped 4 bases and J dropped 8 bases, with 11 bases sitting between them. The germline V gene has CDR1 LGHDT and CDR2 YNNKEL (reference sequence). The CDR3 consists of 12 residues. The CDR3 sequence: CASSPRGQGYTF. In DNA form, the CDR3 reads TGTGCCAGCAGCCCCCGAGGACAGGGCTACACCTTC.

The chain uses TRBV3-1 (or the pseudogene TRBV3-2) and TRBJ2-7; 8 nucleotides line up with TRBD1. This CDR3 contains 14 residues. V dropped 4 bases and J dropped 2; count of bases not matched to a gene: 4. Germline CDR1 and CDR2: LGHDT and YNNKEL (reference sequence). This chain's CDR3 is CASSLMTGAYEQYF. The CDR3 DNA follows: TGTGCCAGCAGCCTGATGACAGGGGCCTACGAGCAGTACTTC.